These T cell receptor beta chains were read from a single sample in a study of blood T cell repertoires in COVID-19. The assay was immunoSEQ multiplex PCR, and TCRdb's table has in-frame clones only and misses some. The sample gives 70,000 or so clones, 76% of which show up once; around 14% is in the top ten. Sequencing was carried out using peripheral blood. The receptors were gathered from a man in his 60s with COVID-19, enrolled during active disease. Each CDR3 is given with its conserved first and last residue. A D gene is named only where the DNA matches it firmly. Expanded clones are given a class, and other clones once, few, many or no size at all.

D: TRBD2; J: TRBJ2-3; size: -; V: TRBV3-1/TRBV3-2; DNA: TGTGCCAGCAGCCTAGCGGGTCGGAGCACAGATACGCAGTATTTT; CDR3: CASSLAGRSTDTQYF
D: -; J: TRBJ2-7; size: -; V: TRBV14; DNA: TGTGCCAGCAGCCGAGTAAGGGGGGGCGAGCAGTACTTC; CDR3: CASSRVRGGEQYF
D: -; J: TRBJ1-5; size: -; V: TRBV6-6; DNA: TGTGCCAGCAGTCTTATCAATCAGCCCCAGCATTTT; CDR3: CASSLINQPQHF
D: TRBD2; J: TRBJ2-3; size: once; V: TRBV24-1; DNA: TGTGCCACCAGTGATTCCCGACTAGCGGGAGAGGGCAATACGCAGTATTTT; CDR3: CATSDSRLAGEGNTQYF
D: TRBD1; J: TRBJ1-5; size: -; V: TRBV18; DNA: TGTGCCAGCTCACCGGGGACAGACAATCAGCCCCAGCATTTT; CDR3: CASSPGTDNQPQHF
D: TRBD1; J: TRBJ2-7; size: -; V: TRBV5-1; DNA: TGCGCCAGCAGCGAGACTGCCGGGACAGGGGAGTACGAGCAGTACTTC; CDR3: CASSETAGTGEYEQYF
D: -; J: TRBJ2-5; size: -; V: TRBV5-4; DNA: TGTGCCAGCAGCCTAGTGGACCAAGAGACCCAGTACTTC; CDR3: CASSLVDQETQYF
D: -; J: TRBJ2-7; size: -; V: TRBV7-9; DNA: TGTGCCAGCAGGTACGAGTTCCACGAGCAGTACTTC; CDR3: CASRYEFHEQYF
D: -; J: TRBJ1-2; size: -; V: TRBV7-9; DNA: TGTGCCAGCACCCGATCGGGGATTAACTATGGCTACACCTTC; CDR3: CASTRSGINYGYTF
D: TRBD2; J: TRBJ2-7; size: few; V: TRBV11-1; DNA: TGTGCCAGCAGCATACTAGCGGGGAGCTACGAGCAGTACTTC; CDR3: CASSILAGSYEQYF
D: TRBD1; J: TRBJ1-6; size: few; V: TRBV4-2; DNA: TGTGCCAGCAGCCCTACAGGGGGAAATTCACCCCTCCACTTT; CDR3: CASSPTGGNSPLHF
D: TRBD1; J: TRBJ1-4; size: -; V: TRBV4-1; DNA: TGCGCCAGCAGCCAAACACGGACAGGGGTCGAAAAACTGTTTTTT; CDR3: CASSQTRTGVEKLFF
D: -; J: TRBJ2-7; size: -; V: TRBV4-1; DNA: TGCGCCAGCAGCGCCGCCGACAGATCCTACGAGCAGTACTTC; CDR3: CASSAADRSYEQYF
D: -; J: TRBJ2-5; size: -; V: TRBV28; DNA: TGTGCCAGCAGTTTACCTACAGGGCTCAAGACCCAGTACTTC; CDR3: CASSLPTGLKTQYF
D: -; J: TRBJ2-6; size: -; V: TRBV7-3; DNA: TGTGCCAGCAGCACTCAGGGAACCGGGGCCAACGTCCTGACTTTC; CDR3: CASSTQGTGANVLTF
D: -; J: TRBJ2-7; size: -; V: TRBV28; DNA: TGTGCCAGCACTCTAGACTACAGGGATCGGAGACCCTACGAGCAGTACTTC; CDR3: CASTLDYRDRRPYEQYF
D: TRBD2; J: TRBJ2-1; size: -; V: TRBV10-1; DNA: TGCGCCAGCAGTGATTGGACTAGCGTGGATGAGCAGTTCTTC; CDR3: CASSDWTSVDEQFF
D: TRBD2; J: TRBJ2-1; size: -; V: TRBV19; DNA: TGTGCCAGTAGGGGGCGGGGGAGCTCCTACAATGAGCAGTTCTTC; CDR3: CASRGRGSSYNEQFF
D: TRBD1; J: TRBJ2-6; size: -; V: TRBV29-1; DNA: TGCAGCGTTGGAACAGGGGGTTCTGGGGCCAACGTCCTGACTTTC; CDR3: CSVGTGGSGANVLTF
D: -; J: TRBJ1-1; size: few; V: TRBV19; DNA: TGTGCCAGTAGTAAAGGGACAATGAGGACTGAAGCTTTCTTT; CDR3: CASSKGTMRTEAFF
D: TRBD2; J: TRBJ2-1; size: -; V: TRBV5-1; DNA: TGCGCCAGCAGCTTTTCTGGGACTAGCGGGAGTGGGGAGCAGTTCTTC; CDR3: CASSFSGTSGSGEQFF
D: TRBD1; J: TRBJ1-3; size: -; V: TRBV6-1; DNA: TGTGCCAGCAGGGAAGACAGGGGGCCTGGAAACACCATATATTTT; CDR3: CASREDRGPGNTIYF
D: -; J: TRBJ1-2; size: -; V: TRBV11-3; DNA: TGTGCCAGCAGCCGCACAGGTCTAGGCGGCTACACCTTC; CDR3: CASSRTGLGGYTF
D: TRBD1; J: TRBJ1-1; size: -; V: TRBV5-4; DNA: TGTGCCAGCAGTAGGGGACAGGCGATGAACACTGAAGCTTTCTTT; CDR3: CASSRGQAMNTEAFF
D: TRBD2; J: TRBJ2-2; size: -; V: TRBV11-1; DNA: TGTGCCAGCAGTCCAATCCGGGGGGGAACCACCGGGGAGCTGTTTTTT; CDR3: CASSPIRGGTTGELFF
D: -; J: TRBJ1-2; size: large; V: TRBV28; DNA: TGTGCCAGCACCACCTTGCAGGGGCGGCTCTATGGCTACACCTTC; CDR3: CASTTLQGRLYGYTF
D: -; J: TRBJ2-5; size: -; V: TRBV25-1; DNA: TGTGCCAGCAGTGAATCTGGCGAGACCCAGTACTTC; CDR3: CASSESGETQYF
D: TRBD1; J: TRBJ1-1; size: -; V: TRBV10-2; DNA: TGCGCCAGTCAAAATATTCACAGGGGTCGGGACACTGAAGCTTTCTTT; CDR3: CASQNIHRGRDTEAFF
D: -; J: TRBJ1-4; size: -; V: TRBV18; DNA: TGTGCCAGCTCACTTGAACGGGAAAAACTGTTTTTT; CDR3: CASSLEREKLFF
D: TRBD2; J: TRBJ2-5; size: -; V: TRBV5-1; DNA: TGCGCCAGCAGCGGAAAGCGGGGGGCACAAGAGACCCAGTACTTC; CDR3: CASSGKRGAQETQYF
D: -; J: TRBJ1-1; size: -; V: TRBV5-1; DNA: TGCGCCAGCAGCTTGCTTGGGGCAATGAACACTGAAGCTTTCTTT; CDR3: CASSLLGAMNTEAFF
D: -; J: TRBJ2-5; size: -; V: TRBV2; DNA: TGTGCCAGCACCCCCTCCGTCCAAGAGACCCAGTACTTC; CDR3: CASTPSVQETQYF
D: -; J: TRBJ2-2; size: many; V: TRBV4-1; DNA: TGCGCCAGCAGCCAAGAAAGGGGACATCCAACGAACACCGGGGAGCTGTTTTTT; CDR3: CASSQERGHPTNTGELFF
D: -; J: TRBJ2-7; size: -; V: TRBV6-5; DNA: TGTGCCAGCAAAAGCCCCACCGGGGGCGAGCAGTACTTC; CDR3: CASKSPTGGEQYF
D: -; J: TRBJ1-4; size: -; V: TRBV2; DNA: TGTGCCAGCAGGGGGCATCCTAATGAAAAACTGTTTTTT; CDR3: CASRGHPNEKLFF
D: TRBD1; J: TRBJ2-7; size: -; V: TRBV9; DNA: TGTGCCAGCAGCTATACAGGGGGTTCGTACGAGCAGTACTTC; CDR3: CASSYTGGSYEQYF
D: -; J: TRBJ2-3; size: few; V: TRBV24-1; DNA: TGTGCCACCAGTGATTTGTGGGACTTTACCACAGATACGCAGTATTTT; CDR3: CATSDLWDFTTDTQYF
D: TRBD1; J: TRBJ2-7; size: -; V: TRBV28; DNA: TGTGCCAGCAGTTCCCCCGGGGACAGGGTCCCCTACGAGCAGTACTTC; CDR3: CASSSPGDRVPYEQYF
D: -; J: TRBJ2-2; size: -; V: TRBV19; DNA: TGTGCCAGTAGTATCCCCACAGGCCTCAACACCGGGGAGCTGTTTTTT; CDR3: CASSIPTGLNTGELFF
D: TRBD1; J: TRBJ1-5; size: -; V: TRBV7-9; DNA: TGTGCCAGCAGCCCTGGGGACAGGGACGGCAATCAGCCCCAGCATTTT; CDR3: CASSPGDRDGNQPQHF
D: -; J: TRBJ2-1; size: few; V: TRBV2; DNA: TGTGCCAGCAGTGAAGTTGGGAGGCCCTACAATGAGCAGTTCTTC; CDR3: CASSEVGRPYNEQFF
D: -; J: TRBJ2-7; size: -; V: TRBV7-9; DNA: TGTGCCAGCAGCTTACAGGGGACTAAATACGAGCAGTACTTC; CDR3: CASSLQGTKYEQYF